This TCR beta chain was recorded in a study of response to subunit inactivated influenza vaccine. General study results and limits: The authors suggested that few new T cells are recruited per seasonal influenza vaccination.

The CDR3 runs to 15 residues. Trimming took 3 bases from V and 0 from J, leaving 11 bases between them. TCRdb reprocessed the RT-PCR reads with MiXCR, giving one entry per CDR3 protein. The sample shows over 750,000 distinct CDR3 sequences, about 20% of them seen only once. This clonotype came up many times. Its antigen remains unknown. The chain carries TRBV12-3 or TRBV12-4 and TRBJ1-1, with a weak D call TRBD1 (5 bases). The source was PBMCs from blood, collected roughly 5 days after vaccination. The clonotype comes from a man aged 45-60 years who received an inactivated influenza vaccine. The CDR3 loop is CASSLGGFMNTEAFF. The CDR3 DNA reads as TGTGCCAGCAGTTTGGGGGGTTTTATGAACACTGAAGCTTTCTTT.